Each of the 21 T cell receptor beta chains below was sequenced from the same sample in a study of CD8 T cells in ankylosing spondylitis. MiXCR was run by TCRdb on the 5' RACE reads, yielding one entry per CDR3 protein. The table includes around 320,000 distinct CDR3 sequences, around 21% detected once. The specimen sequenced was blood, either unsorted or a sorted T cell fraction (not recorded which). The source is a female donor with ankylosing spondylitis or in good health (not recorded which).

This clonotype has just a few counts. V gene TRBV4-3 combines with J gene TRBJ1-1, with TRBD1 matching 9 bases. V lost 0 bases to trimming and J lost 3 bases; unmatched junction nucleotides: 14. CDR3 length: 19 residues. CDR1 and CDR2 from the germline V gene are LGHNA and YSLEER. The CDR3 bases are TGCGCCAGCAGCCAAGATAGGAGAACAGGGGGCCTAGAGGACACTGAAGCTTTCTTT. Amino acids: CASSQDRRTGGLEDTEAFF.

This clonotype was seen only a few times. This sequence joins TRBV4-2 and TRBJ1-5, with D uncertain. Germline V lookup: CDR1 LGHNA, CDR2 YNFKEQ. The length of the CDR3 is 16 residues. V lost 3 bases and J lost 5, with 17 bases in between. The DNA for the CDR3 is TGTGCCAGCAGCCAGGCCGTGGGAACAGACTATCAGCCCCAGCATTTT. Residues: CASSQAVGTDYQPQHF.

A few counts support this clonotype. V usage is TRBV7-2 and J usage is TRBJ1-5; TRBD1 might be the D (5 bases). V was cut by 6 bases and J by 0 bases, with 9 bases left in between. Germline V lookup: CDR1 SGHTA, CDR2 FQGNSA. The length of the CDR3 is 14 residues. CDR3 DNA sequence: TGTGCCAGCAGTTGGACACCTAGCAATCAGCCCCAGCATTTT. This codes for CASSWTPSNQPQHF.

This clonotype appeared a few times. The CDR3, as DNA: TGTGCCAGCAGTCACTCGTCCGGGACAGAAAGCTATGGCTACACCTTC. Protein: CASSHSSGTESYGYTF. V usage is TRBV12-3 or TRBV12-4 and J usage is TRBJ1-2, with 7 nucleotides matching TRBD1. This CDR3 has 16 residues. Trimming took 5 bases from V and 4 from J; bases not matched to a gene: 13.

The V call is TRBV30, the J call TRBJ2-1, with D uncertain. The CDR3 covers 12 residues. Germline V gene data show CDR1 as GTSNPN and CDR2 as SVGIG (reference sequence). Between the trimmed V and J ends, which lost 1 base and 7 bases, there was a span of 8 bases. In DNA, the CDR3 is TGTGCCTGGAGTGCAGTCCTGAATGAGCAGTTCTTC. This translates into CAWSAVLNEQFF.

In its sample, this clonotype was seen a few times. The gene calls are TRBV3-1 and TRBJ2-5, with D hard to call. Germline CDR1 is LGHDT and CDR2 is YNNKEL (reference sequence). The CDR3 loop spans 14 amino acids. Trimming removed 1 base at V and 1 base at J, with 7 bases between. The DNA of the CDR3 is TGTGCCAGCAGCCAAGTGGCAGTCCAAGAGACCCAGTACTTC. Translation: CASSQVAVQETQYF.

V gene TRBV6-4 combines with J gene TRBJ2-1; 9 bases line up with TRBD2. Germline-derived CDR1 and CDR2 are MRHNA and SNTAGT. Losses at the gene ends were 4 bases for V and 7 bases for J; bases not matched to a gene: 5. The CDR3 sequence is 14 residues long. The CDR3 reads CASSAGLARNEQFF. The CDR3 nucleotides are TGTGCCAGCAGTGCCGGACTAGCGAGGAATGAGCAGTTCTTC.

The rearrangement joins TRBV5-4 to TRBJ2-5; 7 nucleotides align to TRBD2. The junction had 15 bases not matched to a gene; V was cut back by 5 bases and J by 5 bases. Germline lookup yields CDR1 SGHNT and CDR2 YYREEE (reference sequence). This CDR3 has 16 residues. CDR3 in DNA: TGTGCCAGCAGGGCGGCAACGGGAGCGGGATGGGAGACCCAGTACTTC. Its translation: CASRAATGAGWETQYF.

The table lists this clonotype with a few counts. This chain connects TRBV18 to TRBJ2-1; TRBD2 might be the D (5 bases). The V gene's germline CDR1 is KGHSH and CDR2 LQKENI. V was shortened by 3 bases and J by 8 bases, with 11 bases between the two germline ends. The CDR3 consists of 13 residues. This CDR3 is CASSPGVDHEQFF. CDR3 coding DNA: TGTGCCAGCTCACCCGGGGTAGACCATGAGCAGTTCTTC.

The chain combines TRBV15 with TRBJ2-1; the match to TRBD1 covers 10 bases. Germline assignment: CDR1 LNHNV and CDR2 YYDKDF (reference sequence). This CDR3 contains 16 residues. The V segment lost 5 bases and the J segment 5 bases; nucleotides outside the gene matches: 9. In nucleotides, the CDR3 is TGTGCCACCAGCGTCCGGGACAGGGGCCCTGACAATGAGCAGTTCTTC. As protein: CATSVRDRGPDNEQFF.

This clonotype was seen repeatedly, ten times or more. The chain employs TRBV29-1 and TRBJ2-1; possibly TRBD2 for D (5 bases). Deletions cut 4 bases from V and 5 bases from J, with 12 bases between. Germline CDR1 is SQVTM and CDR2 is ANQGSEA. The CDR3 consists of 13 residues. CDR3 DNA: TGCAGCGTTGGAGGTTTAGCGAACAATGAGCAGTTCTTC. Protein product: CSVGGLANNEQFF.

The chain is built from TRBV28 and TRBJ2-7; D unresolved. Germline V gene lookup returns CDR1 MDHEN and CDR2 SYDVKM. CDR3 length: 13 amino acids. Trimming shortened V by 6 bases and J by 3 bases, and 12 bases separated the two germline ends. CDR3 loop: CASRPPGLYEQYF. The CDR3 DNA sequence: TGTGCCAGCAGACCTCCTGGCCTCTACGAGCAGTACTTC.

J is TRBJ1-1 and V is TRBV12-3 or TRBV12-4; 7 bases agree with TRBD1. The CDR3 has 15 residues. Trimming cost V 6 bases and J 0 bases; bases outside gene matches: 7. CDR3 DNA: TGTGCCAGCAGCCAGGGGGGACGACTGAACACTGAAGCTTTCTTT. This sequence encodes CASSQGGRLNTEAFF.

This clonotype was seen a handful of times. This chain links TRBV10-3 with TRBJ2-3, with D unclear. Germline values: CDR1 ENHRY, CDR2 SYGVKD. This CDR3 region has 13 residues. The V end lost 6 bases, the J end lost 11 bases, and 18 bases lay between the germline ends. The CDR3 region has the DNA TGTGCCATCAGCCCGGACGTTGAGGTTGGGCAGTATTTT. Translation: CAISPDVEVGQYF.

Many counts were recorded for this clonotype. V gene TRBV20-1 combines with J gene TRBJ2-1, with D unclear. The CDR3 length is 16 residues. V dropped 6 bases and J dropped 0 bases, with 18 bases sitting between them. Germline-derived CDR1 and CDR2 are DFQATT and SNEGSKA (reference sequence). CDR3 sequence: CSAPRMALSSYNEQFF. The CDR3 bases are TGCAGTGCCCCAAGAATGGCGCTCAGCTCCTACAATGAGCAGTTCTTC.

This chain joins TRBV7-9 and TRBJ2-1; D might be TRBD1 (6 bases). V lost 2 bases, J lost 8 bases, and 19 bases lay in between. Germline V gives CDR1 SEHNR, CDR2 FQNEAQ (reference sequence). The CDR3 has 16 amino acids. The CDR3 region has the DNA TGTGCCAGCAGCTTAAGGGGGATGAGGGGCGCCGATGAGCAGTTCTTC. Translated, it gives CASSLRGMRGADEQFF.

The chain has TRBV20-1 and TRBJ1-2; unclear D gene. V was trimmed by 6 bases and J by 5 bases, leaving 7 bases between them. Germline V gene sequence: CDR1 DFQATT, CDR2 SNEGSKA (reference sequence). This CDR3 has 10 residues. Here the CDR3 reads CSARFYGYTF. In DNA form, the CDR3 reads TGCAGTGCCAGATTTTATGGCTACACCTTC.

The V call is TRBV12-3 or TRBV12-4, the J call TRBJ2-7, with D uncertain. Trimming left V 3 bases short and J 5 bases short, with 8 bases between. The CDR3 totals 12 residues. CDR3 residues: CASSFRRHEQYF. DNA for the CDR3: TGTGCCAGCAGTTTTCGGCGGCACGAGCAGTACTTC.

This chain uses TRBV6-1 with TRBJ1-5; 7 nucleotides align to TRBD1. Trimming cost V 8 bases and J 3 bases; bases outside gene matches: 10. Per germline, CDR1 MNHNS and CDR2 SASEGT. This CDR3 has 15 amino acids. For the CDR3, the DNA is TGTGCCAGCGTACCCGGGACAGCCTCCAATCAGCCCCAGCATTTT. Translation: CASVPGTASNQPQHF.

The sample holds a few counts of this clonotype. The V call is TRBV7-2, the J call TRBJ2-3, with D hard to call. Germline-derived CDR1 and CDR2 are SGHTA and FQGNSA. Trimming took 5 bases from V and 1 from J, leaving 10 bases between them. This CDR3 is built from 14 residues. The DNA for the CDR3 is TGTGCCAGCAGCCTAATCCGGGGCACAGATACGCAGTATTTT. It is translated as CASSLIRGTDTQYF.

The chain combines TRBV20-1 with TRBJ2-5, with D perhaps matching TRBD2 (5 bases). Germline V gene data show CDR1 as DFQATT and CDR2 as SNEGSKA (reference sequence). The V and J ends lost 0 bases and 2 bases respectively, with 13 bases between them. The CDR3 is 15 amino acids. The CDR3: CSARDGRGGQETQYF. The CDR3, as DNA: TGCAGTGCTAGAGACGGCCGCGGAGGACAAGAGACCCAGTACTTC.